This T cell receptor beta chain originates from a study of cytomegalovirus exposure and HLA in healthy donors. The wider study: Around 83% of approximately 400 genotyped donors fell in the Caucasian-associated ancestry cluster. Study outcomes and limitations: Researchers reported that a few CMV-associated chains were confirmed in vitro as CMV antigen-specific. In all likelihood, a cluster of highly shared sequence variants was a sequencing artifact. Most TCR sequences were seen very rarely across donors, but some public TCRs occurred in many.

As to this clone: Its antigen is not known.

V dropped 7 bases and J dropped 4 bases, with 14 bases sitting between them. This CDR3 spans 13 amino acids. Germline assignment: CDR1 MNHNY and CDR2 SVGAGI (reference sequence). PCR employed 60 Vbeta and 13 Jbeta primers. Generated by immunoSEQ multiplex PCR, the TCRdb table keeps only in-frame clones and is missing some. This table has around 130,000 clones, 78% appearing once. This TCR derives from a woman between 18 and 30 years old in good health and CMV-seronegative. The chain is built from TRBV6-6 and TRBJ2-7; possibly TRBD2 for D (6 bases). The sequenced material came from PBMCs. The CDR3 sequence is CASTTGGAYEQYF. The CDR3, as DNA: TGTGCCAGCACCACTGGAGGGGCATACGAGCAGTACTTC.